A single sample is the source of the 16 T cell receptor beta chains below, sequenced in a study of CD8+ T cells in alopecia areata. The sequencing template was cDNA reverse transcribed from extracted RNA. Libraries were prepared by immunoSEQ multiplex PCR; TCRdb keeps only in-frame clonotypes and omits some of them. Of roughly 150,000 clones listed, around 50% are singletons. The specimen comprised CD8+ T cells sorted from blood, sampled at week 0. These receptors were collected from a human donor with alopecia areata.

This clone was counted only a few times. V is TRBV4-1 and J is TRBJ2-3; 8 nucleotides line up with TRBD2. The ends lost 4 bases at V and 2 bases at J; junction bases unmatched: 2. This CDR3 has 14 residues. Germline values: CDR1 MGHRA, CDR2 YSYEKL. The CDR3 protein is CASSPGGATDTQYF. CDR3 coding DNA: TGCGCCAGCAGCCCCGGGGGGGCCACAGATACGCAGTATTTT.

The chain employs TRBV6-1 and TRBJ1-1; no reliable D call. V was trimmed by 10 bases and J by 1 base, leaving 13 bases between them. Germline values: CDR1 MNHNS, CDR2 SASEGT. This CDR3 has 13 amino acids. The CDR3 DNA reads as TGTGCCACCGCCGAGGGTCGGAACACTGAAGCTTTCTTT. Amino acid sequence: CATAEGRNTEAFF.

The chain carries TRBV27 and TRBJ2-7; 8 bases align to TRBD1. The germline V gene encodes CDR1 MNHEY and CDR2 SMNVEV (reference sequence). The V segment lost 0 bases and the J segment 1 base; nucleotides outside the gene matches: 5. The CDR3 is made up of 16 amino acids. CDR3 sequence (DNA): TGTGCCAGCAGTTTATCGCGACAGGGGTTATCCTACGAGCAGTACTTC. Translation gives CASSLSRQGLSYEQYF.

The J gene is TRBJ2-7, the V gene TRBV29-1; D ambiguous. The CDR3 runs to 11 residues. V shed 4 bases and J shed 4 bases, with 8 bases lying between them. Germline V CDR1 and CDR2: SQVTM, ANQGSEA. This CDR3 reads CSVVDRYEQYF. CDR3 sequence (DNA): TGCAGCGTTGTGGATAGGTACGAGCAGTACTTC.

The V gene is TRBV30, the J gene TRBJ2-2; D is unclear. This CDR3 comprises 11 residues. Trimming removed 2 bases at V and 9 bases at J, with 7 bases between. Germline V CDR1 and CDR2: GTSNPN, SVGIG (reference sequence). In DNA, the CDR3 is TGTGCCTGGAGTTCCCCCTGGGAGCTGTTTTTT. Its protein is CAWSSPWELFF.

The chain combines TRBV6-5 with TRBJ2-1, with a possible D match to TRBD1 (6 bases). Trimming took 6 bases from V and 6 from J, leaving 12 bases between them. The CDR3 has 13 residues. Germline values: CDR1 MNHEY, CDR2 SVGAGI. CDR3 bases: TGTGCCAGCAGGGGGGCCGGACCCAATGAGCAGTTCTTC. This translates into CASRGAGPNEQFF.

The V call is TRBV25-1, the J call TRBJ1-3; 10 bases fit TRBD1. V lost 5 bases to trimming and J lost 4 bases; unmatched junction nucleotides: 11. CDR1 is MGHDK and CDR2 is SYGVNS in the germline V gene. This CDR3 is 17 amino acids long. The CDR3: CASSLTPGTGAGNTIYF. DNA for the CDR3: TGTGCCAGCAGTCTAACGCCGGGGACAGGGGCCGGAAACACCATATATTTT.

J is TRBJ2-1 and V is TRBV7-2; D gene ambiguous. Trimming stripped 4 bases from V and 8 bases from J, with 12 bases between. The CDR3 contains 13 residues. Germline assignment: CDR1 SGHTA and CDR2 FQGNSA. CDR3 nucleotide sequence: TGTGCCAGCAGCTCCGGTCCCTTCTATGAGCAGTTCTTC. It translates to CASSSGPFYEQFF.

The rearrangement links TRBV4-2 to TRBJ2-3; 13 positions agree with TRBD2. V lost 0 bases to trimming and J lost 3 bases; unmatched junction nucleotides: 9. Germline CDR1 LGHNA, CDR2 YNFKEQ. The CDR3 has 19 residues. The CDR3 is CASSQDLWTSGGGTDTQYF. The CDR3 DNA reads TGTGCCAGCAGCCAAGATCTGTGGACTAGCGGGGGTGGTACAGATACGCAGTATTTT.

DNA for the CDR3: TGTGCCAGCAGCTTAAATGAAGTCAGGGCGCATGGCTACACCTTC. It encodes CASSLNEVRAHGYTF. The rearrangement uses TRBV11-2 and TRBJ1-2; D is possibly TRBD1 (5 bases). The CDR3 covers 15 residues. CDR1 is SGHAT and CDR2 is FQNNGV in the germline V gene. Trimming removed 2 bases at V and 6 bases at J, with 16 bases between.

As to this clone: This is likely a read error, given that the CDR3 carries no conserved phenylalanine or tryptophan at its end. The rearrangement joins TRBV4-3 to TRBJ1-6, with D uncertain. The CDR3 consists of 13 residues. The V end was cut by 0 bases, the J end by 14 bases, with 11 bases between. Germline lookup yields CDR1 LGHNA and CDR2 YSLEER. CDR3 in DNA: TGCGCCAGCAGCCAAGAAGGGAGCAGGTCCCTCCACCTT. Protein product: CASSQEGSRSLHL.

CDR3 protein: CASSQDSGGGTDTQYF. CDR3 in DNA: TGCGCCAGCAGCCAAGATTCGGGCGGTGGCACAGATACGCAGTATTTT. The rearrangement links TRBV4-3 to TRBJ2-3; D remains unclear. The CDR3 sequence is 16 residues long. Deletions cut 0 bases from V and 1 base from J, with 11 bases between. Looked up from germline, CDR1 is LGHNA and CDR2 is YSLEER.

This chain connects TRBV19 to TRBJ1-5; D is unresolved. Germline assignment: CDR1 LNHDA and CDR2 SQIVND (reference sequence). The V gene lost 2 bases and the J gene lost 7 bases, with 12 bases spanning the gap. The CDR3 runs to 14 residues. CDR3 DNA sequence: TGTGCCAGTAGTATACGGCAGGATGCCCAGCCCCAGCATTTT. This encodes CASSIRQDAQPQHF.

This rearrangement joins TRBV27 to TRBJ2-2; no firm D call. The CDR3 spans 10 residues. The V gene lost 4 bases and the J gene lost 6 bases, with 0 bases spanning the gap. Germline V gene data show CDR1 as MNHEY and CDR2 as SMNVEV (reference sequence). CDR3 bases: TGTGCCAGCAGTTCCGGGGAGCTGTTTTTT. Translating gives CASSSGELFF.

This clone was seen just once. CDR3 loop: CAWDSIGYDEQFF. Written as DNA, the CDR3 is TGTGCCTGGGATTCAATTGGGTATGATGAGCAGTTCTTC. The V call is TRBV30, the J call TRBJ2-1; no clear D gene. This CDR3 is 13 amino acids long. Per germline, CDR1 GTSNPN and CDR2 SVGIG (reference sequence). V lost 5 bases to trimming and J lost 8 bases, with 16 bases between them.

The chain carries TRBV5-4 and TRBJ2-4; D might be TRBD1 (6 bases). V was trimmed by 6 bases and J by 1 base, leaving 26 bases between them. The CDR3 runs to 19 residues. Looked up from germline, CDR1 is SGHNT and CDR2 is YYREEE (reference sequence). CDR3 sequence: CASTKLPWGQGEAKNIQYF. In DNA form, the CDR3 reads TGTGCCAGCACAAAACTCCCCTGGGGGCAGGGTGAGGCCAAAAACATTCAGTACTTC.